These 10 T cell receptor beta chains share one sample of origin, sequenced in a study of beta chain features in type 1 diabetes. Overall study results and limits: Moderate yet significant TCRB CDR3 shortening was seen in Type 1 diabetes patients in all four CD4+ subsets.

No antigen has been assigned to these receptors. Expressed TCRB transcripts got sequenced, as all isolated RNA was reverse transcribed. The repertoire was sequenced with immunoSEQ multiplex PCR; TCRdb's copy has only in-frame clones and lacks some. The sample consists of a few hundred thousand clones, under 20% of them appearing once. Sequencing was carried out using naive CD4+ T cells from blood. Receptors were obtained from a man between 25 and 39 years old with type 1 diabetes.

The chain uses TRBV29-1 and TRBJ2-7; D may be TRBD2 (6 bases). Germline CDR1 and CDR2: SQVTM and ANQGSEA. The ends were cut back, 4 bases at V and 6 bases at J, with 16 bases in the middle. This CDR3 is 13 amino acids long. The CDR3 coding sequence is TGCAGCGTTGGAAGGGGAGGAAGAGCCGAGCAGTACTTC. It yields the protein CSVGRGGRAEQYF.

This clone was counted between two and nine times. The chain carries TRBV28 and TRBJ2-7; 9 bases line up with TRBD2. Germline V gene sequence: CDR1 MDHEN, CDR2 SYDVKM. V lost 6 bases and J lost 0; bases outside the gene matches: 6. The CDR3 consists of 15 residues. Here the CDR3 reads CASRTSGLSSYEQYF. The CDR3 DNA reads TGTGCCAGCAGAACTAGCGGGTTGAGCTCCTACGAGCAGTACTTC.

A few counts support this clone. The J gene is TRBJ2-5, the V gene TRBV30; TRBD2 agrees at 11 bases. The trim removed 3 bases at V and 5 bases at J, leaving 2 bases unmatched. This CDR3 is 13 amino acids long. Looked up from germline, CDR1 is GTSNPN and CDR2 is SVGIG (reference sequence). CDR3 nucleotides: TGTGCCTGGAGAATAGCGGGAGGGGAGACCCAGTACTTC. It codes for CAWRIAGGETQYF.

The V call is TRBV13, the J call TRBJ2-1, with D perhaps TRBD1 (5 bases). Trimming removed 1 base at V and 11 bases at J, with 12 bases between. The length of the CDR3 is 13 residues. The germline gives CDR1 PRHDT, CDR2 FYEKMQ (reference sequence). The CDR3 here is CASSLARTMKQFF. The CDR3 region has the DNA TGTGCCAGCAGCTTAGCCCGGACAATGAAGCAGTTCTTC.

The gene calls are TRBV23-1 and TRBJ2-5; D might be TRBD1 (6 bases). TRBV23-1 is recorded as an ORF, its role being uncertain. This CDR3 contains 15 residues. V was pared by 2 bases and J by 5 bases, with 15 bases between. CDR3 nucleotides: TGCGCCAGCAGTCAACCAACAGGGAAGAGCGAGACCCAGTACTTC. Translation gives CASSQPTGKSETQYF.

The rearrangement links TRBV2 to TRBJ1-2; 7 bases agree with TRBD1. In germline, CDR1 is SNHLY, CDR2 FYNNEI. The CDR3 sequence is 12 residues long. Trimming took 10 bases from V and 4 from J; bases not matched to a gene: 6. This CDR3 is CATRQGGYGYTF. In DNA form, the CDR3 reads TGTGCCACCAGACAGGGAGGCTATGGCTACACCTTC.

This chain links TRBV2 with TRBJ2-3, with TRBD2 as a possible D gene (6 bases). This CDR3 is 15 amino acids long. Trimming left V 3 bases short and J 1 base short, with 11 bases between. Germline CDR1 and CDR2: SNHLY and FYNNEI. CDR3 sequence reads: CASSDDSGGTDTQYF. As DNA, the CDR3 is TGTGCCAGCAGTGATGATAGCGGCGGCACAGATACGCAGTATTTT.

This clone was picked up a small number of times. The chain combines TRBV7-2 with TRBJ2-3; 10 positions agree with TRBD2. Trimming removed 0 bases from V and 6 bases from J; junction bases left unmatched: 6. The CDR3 covers 16 residues. Germline loops: CDR1 SGHTA, CDR2 FQGNSA. CDR3 amino acids: CASSLAGLAGVDTQYF. CDR3 bases: TGTGCCAGCAGCTTAGCAGGGCTAGCGGGAGTCGATACGCAGTATTTT.

This clone was detected only a few times. The CDR3 nucleotides are TGTGCCAGCAGCTTAGGGCTAGCGGGAGACGAGCAGTACTTC. It translates to CASSLGLAGDEQYF. The V call is TRBV7-9, the J call TRBJ2-7, with 10 bases aligning to TRBD2. The CDR3 has 14 residues. Trimming at V came to 1 base and at J to 5 bases, leaving 2 bases not matched to a gene. The germline V gene has CDR1 SEHNR and CDR2 FQNEAQ (reference sequence).

There are a few counts of this clone. The chain links TRBV6-4 to TRBJ2-3; perhaps D is TRBD1 or TRBD2 (6 bases each). CDR3 length: 13 residues. Germline V lookup: CDR1 MRHNA, CDR2 SNTAGT. V was cut by 5 bases and J by 6 bases, with 12 bases left in between. The CDR3, as DNA: TGTGCCAGCAGTCCGGACGGGGGCGATACGCAGTATTTT. Encoded protein: CASSPDGGDTQYF.